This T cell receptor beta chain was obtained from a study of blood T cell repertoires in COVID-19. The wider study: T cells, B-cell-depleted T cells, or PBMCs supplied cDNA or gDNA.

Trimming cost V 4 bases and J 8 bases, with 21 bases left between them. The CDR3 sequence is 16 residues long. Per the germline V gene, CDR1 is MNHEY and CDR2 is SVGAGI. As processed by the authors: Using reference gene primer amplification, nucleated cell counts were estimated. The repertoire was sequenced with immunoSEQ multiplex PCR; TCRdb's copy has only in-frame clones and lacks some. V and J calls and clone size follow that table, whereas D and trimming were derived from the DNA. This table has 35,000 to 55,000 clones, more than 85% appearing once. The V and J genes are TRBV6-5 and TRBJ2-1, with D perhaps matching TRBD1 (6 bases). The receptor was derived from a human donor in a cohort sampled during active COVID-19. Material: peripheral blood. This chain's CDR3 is CASSSGQSIQGDEQFF. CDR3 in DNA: TGTGCCAGCAGTTCCGGCCAATCCATACAGGGTGATGAGCAGTTCTTC.